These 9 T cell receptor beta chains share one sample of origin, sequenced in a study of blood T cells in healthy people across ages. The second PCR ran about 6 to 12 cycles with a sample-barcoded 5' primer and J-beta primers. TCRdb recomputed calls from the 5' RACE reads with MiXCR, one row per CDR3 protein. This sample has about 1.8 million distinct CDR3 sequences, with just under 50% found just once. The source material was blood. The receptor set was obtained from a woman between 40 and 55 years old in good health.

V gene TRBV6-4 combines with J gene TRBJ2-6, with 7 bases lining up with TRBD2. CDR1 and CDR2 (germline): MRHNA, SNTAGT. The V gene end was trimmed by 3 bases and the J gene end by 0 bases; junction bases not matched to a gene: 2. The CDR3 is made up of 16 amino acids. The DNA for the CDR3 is TGTGCCAGCAGTGATGGGACTAACTCTGGGGCCAACGTCCTGACTTTC. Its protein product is CASSDGTNSGANVLTF.

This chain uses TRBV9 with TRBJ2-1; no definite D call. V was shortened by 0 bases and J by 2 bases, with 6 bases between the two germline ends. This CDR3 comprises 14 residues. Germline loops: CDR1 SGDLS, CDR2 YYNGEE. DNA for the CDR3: TGTGCCAGCAGCGTAGGCAGCACCTACAATGAGCAGTTCTTC. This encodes CASSVGSTYNEQFF. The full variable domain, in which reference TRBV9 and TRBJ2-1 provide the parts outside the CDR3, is DSGVTQTPKHLITATGQRVTLRCSPRSGDLSVYWYQQSLDQGLQFLIQYYNGEERAKGNILERFSAQQFPDLHSELNLSSLELGDSALYFCASSVGSTYNEQFFGPGTRLTVL.

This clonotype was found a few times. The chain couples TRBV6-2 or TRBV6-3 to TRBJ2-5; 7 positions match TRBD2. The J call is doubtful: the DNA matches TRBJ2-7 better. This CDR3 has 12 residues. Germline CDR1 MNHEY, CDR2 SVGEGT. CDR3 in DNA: TGTGCCAGCAGCCAGACTAGCAACGAGCAGTACTTC. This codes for CASSQTSNEQYF.

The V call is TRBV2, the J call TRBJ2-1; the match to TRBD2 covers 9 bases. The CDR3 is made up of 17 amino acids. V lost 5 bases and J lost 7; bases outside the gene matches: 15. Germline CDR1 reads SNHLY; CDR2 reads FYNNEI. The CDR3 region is CASSSLPSGGLRNEQFF. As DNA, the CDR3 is TGTGCCAGCAGTTCGCTCCCGAGCGGGGGGCTTCGGAATGAGCAGTTCTTC.

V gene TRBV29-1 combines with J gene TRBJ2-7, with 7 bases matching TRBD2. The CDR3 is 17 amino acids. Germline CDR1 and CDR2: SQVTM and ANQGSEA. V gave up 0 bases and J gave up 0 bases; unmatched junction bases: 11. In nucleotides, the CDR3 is TGCAGCGTTGAAGATCTTAGGGTGGGGGGGAGCTCCTACGAGCAGTACTTC. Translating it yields CSVEDLRVGGSSYEQYF.

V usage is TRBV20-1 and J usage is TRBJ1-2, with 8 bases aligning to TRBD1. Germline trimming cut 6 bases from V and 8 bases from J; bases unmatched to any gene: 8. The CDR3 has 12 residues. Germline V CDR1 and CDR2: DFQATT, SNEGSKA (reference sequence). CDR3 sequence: CSAHTGGGGYTF. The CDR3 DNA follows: TGCAGTGCGCATACAGGGGGGGGCGGCTACACCTTC.

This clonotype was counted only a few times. The CDR3 region is CSARDQGWDYGYTF. The CDR3 nucleotides are TGCAGTGCTAGAGATCAGGGGTGGGACTATGGCTACACCTTC. This chain connects TRBV20-1 to TRBJ1-2; possibly TRBD1 for D (6 bases). Germline lookup yields CDR1 DFQATT and CDR2 SNEGSKA (reference sequence). This CDR3 is 14 amino acids long. Trimming removed 0 bases at V and 3 bases at J, with 11 bases between.

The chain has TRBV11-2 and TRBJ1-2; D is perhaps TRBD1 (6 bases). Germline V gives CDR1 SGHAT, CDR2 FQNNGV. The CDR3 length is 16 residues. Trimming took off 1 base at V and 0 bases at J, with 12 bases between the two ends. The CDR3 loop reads CASSLGGTIANYGYTF. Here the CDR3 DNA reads TGTGCCAGCAGCTTAGGAGGGACAATAGCTAACTATGGCTACACCTTC.

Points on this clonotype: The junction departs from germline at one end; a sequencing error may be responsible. The CDR3 nucleotides are TGTGCTAGCAGCTTAGGCCGTTCGGGGGGCAGGTACCAAGAGACCCAGTACTTC. Translation gives CASSLGRSGGRYQETQYF. The genes are TRBV7-7 and TRBJ2-5; tentatively, D is TRBD2 (7 bases). Germline V gene data show CDR1 as SSHAT and CDR2 as FNYEAQ (reference sequence). The CDR3 has 18 residues.